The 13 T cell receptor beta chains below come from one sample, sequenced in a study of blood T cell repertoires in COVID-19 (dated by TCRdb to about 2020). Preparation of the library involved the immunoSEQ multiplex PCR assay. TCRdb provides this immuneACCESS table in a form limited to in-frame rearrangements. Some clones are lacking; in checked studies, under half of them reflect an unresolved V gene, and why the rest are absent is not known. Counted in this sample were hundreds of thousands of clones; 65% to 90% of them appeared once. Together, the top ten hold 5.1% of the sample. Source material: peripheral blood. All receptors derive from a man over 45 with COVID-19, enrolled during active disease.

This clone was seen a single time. The CDR3 DNA is TGTGCCAGCAGTCCAAGCCTCCAAGAGACCCAGTACTTC. The encoded protein is CASSPSLQETQYF. The gene calls are TRBV6-5 and TRBJ2-5; D not resolved. The CDR3 is 13 residues long. With 5 bases removed from V and 1 base from J, the gap between germline ends came to 8 bases. Looked up from germline, CDR1 is MNHEY and CDR2 is SVGAGI.

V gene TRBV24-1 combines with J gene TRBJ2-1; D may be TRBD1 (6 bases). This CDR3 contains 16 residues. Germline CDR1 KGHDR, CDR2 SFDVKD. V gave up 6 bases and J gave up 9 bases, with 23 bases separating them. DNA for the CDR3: TGTGCCACCAGTCCCCCCCCGACAGGCGCCCGGGGTGAGCAGTTCTTC. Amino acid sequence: CATSPPPTGARGEQFF.

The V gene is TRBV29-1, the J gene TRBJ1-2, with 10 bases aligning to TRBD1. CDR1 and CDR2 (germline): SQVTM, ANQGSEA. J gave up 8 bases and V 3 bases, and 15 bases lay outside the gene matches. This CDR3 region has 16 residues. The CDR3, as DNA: TGCAGCGTTGAGCCTCCTTCCGGGACAGGGGAAGCGGGCTACACCTTC. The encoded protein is CSVEPPSGTGEAGYTF.

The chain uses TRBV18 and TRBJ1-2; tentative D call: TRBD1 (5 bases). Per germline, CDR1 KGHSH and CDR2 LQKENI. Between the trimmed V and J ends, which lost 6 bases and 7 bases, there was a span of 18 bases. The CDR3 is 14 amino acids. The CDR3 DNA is TGTGCCAGCTCTGGGGGGACTTCGAACGGTGGCTACACCTTC. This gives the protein CASSGGTSNGGYTF.

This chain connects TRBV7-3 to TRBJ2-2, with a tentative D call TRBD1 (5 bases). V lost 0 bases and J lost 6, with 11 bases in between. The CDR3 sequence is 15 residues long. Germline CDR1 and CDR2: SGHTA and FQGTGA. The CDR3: CASSLTGARAGELFF. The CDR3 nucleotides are TGTGCCAGCAGCTTAACAGGGGCAAGAGCCGGGGAGCTGTTTTTT.

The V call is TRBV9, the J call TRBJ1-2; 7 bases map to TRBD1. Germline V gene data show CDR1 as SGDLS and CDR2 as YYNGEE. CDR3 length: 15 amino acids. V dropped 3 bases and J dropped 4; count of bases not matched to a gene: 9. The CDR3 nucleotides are TGTGCCAGCAGCGGGGAGACAGGGTCTGCCTATGGCTACACCTTC. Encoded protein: CASSGETGSAYGYTF.

CDR3 amino acids: CATGTGLNTEAFF. The DNA of the CDR3 is TGCGCCACCGGGACAGGGTTGAACACTGAAGCTTTCTTT. The rearrangement uses TRBV5-1 and TRBJ1-1; 9 bases are shared with TRBD1. The CDR3 runs to 13 residues. The ends lost 9 bases at V and 0 bases at J; junction bases unmatched: 3. CDR1 and CDR2 (germline): SGHRS, YFSETQ.

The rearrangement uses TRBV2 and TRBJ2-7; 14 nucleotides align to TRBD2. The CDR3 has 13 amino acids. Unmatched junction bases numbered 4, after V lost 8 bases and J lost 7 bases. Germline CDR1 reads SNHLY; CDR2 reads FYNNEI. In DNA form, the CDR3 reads TGTGCCAGCCGACTAGCGGGGGGGAGGGAGCAGTACTTC. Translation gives CASRLAGGREQYF.

The CDR3 DNA follows: TGTGCCAGCTCACCTAGCGGGGGGGCCGTGGATACGCAGTATTTT. Translation gives CASSPSGGAVDTQYF. This chain uses TRBV18 with TRBJ2-3, with 11 bases lining up with TRBD2. After removal of 3 bases from V and 6 bases from J, the junction contained 5 bases not matched to a gene. The CDR3 runs to 15 residues. Germline CDR1 and CDR2: KGHSH and LQKENI.

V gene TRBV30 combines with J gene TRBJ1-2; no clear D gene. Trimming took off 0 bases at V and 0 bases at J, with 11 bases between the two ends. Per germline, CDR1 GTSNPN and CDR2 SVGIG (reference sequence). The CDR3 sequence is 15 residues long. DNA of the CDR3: TGTGCCTGGAGTGTAAGAGGACTGACTAACTATGGCTACACCTTC. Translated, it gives CAWSVRGLTNYGYTF. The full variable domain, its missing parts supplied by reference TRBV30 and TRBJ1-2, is SQTIHQWPATLVQPVGSPLSLECTVEGTSNPNLYWYRQAAGRGLQLLFYSVGIGQISSEVPQNLSASRPQDRQFILSSKKLLLSDSGFYLCAWSVRGLTNYGYTFGSGTRLTVV.

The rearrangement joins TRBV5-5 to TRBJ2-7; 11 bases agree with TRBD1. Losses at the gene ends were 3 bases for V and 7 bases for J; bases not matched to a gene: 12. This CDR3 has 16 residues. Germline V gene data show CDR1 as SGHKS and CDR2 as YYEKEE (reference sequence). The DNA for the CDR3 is TGTGCCAGCAGCTCCGTCCCGGGACAGGGGGTTACGGAGCAGTACTTC. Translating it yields CASSSVPGQGVTEQYF.

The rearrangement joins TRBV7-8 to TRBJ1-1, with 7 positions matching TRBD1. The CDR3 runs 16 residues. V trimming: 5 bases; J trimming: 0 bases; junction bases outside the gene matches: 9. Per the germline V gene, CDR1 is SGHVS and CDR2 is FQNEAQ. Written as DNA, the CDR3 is TGTGCCAGCAGCGCAGAACAGGGGACGGTGAACACTGAAGCTTTCTTT. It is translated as CASSAEQGTVNTEAFF.

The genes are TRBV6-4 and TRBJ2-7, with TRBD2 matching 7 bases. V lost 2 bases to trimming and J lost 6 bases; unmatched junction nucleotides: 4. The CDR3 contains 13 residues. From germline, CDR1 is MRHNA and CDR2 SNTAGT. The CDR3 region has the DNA TGTGCCAGCAGTGACAGGCCGGGAGGCGAGCAGTACTTC. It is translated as CASSDRPGGEQYF.